The present T cell receptor (beta chain) was sequenced within a study of T cells in Graves' hyperthyroidism and ophthalmopathy. RNA transcripts were the template for amplifying TCR beta CDR3 regions. A first-round RT-PCR of the TCR CDR3 used the HTBI primer set. TCRdb re-called the multiplex PCR reads with MiXCR, one entry per CDR3 protein. This sample yields about 250,000 distinct CDR3 sequences, of which approximately 21% are seen a single time; about 60% belongs to the top ten. Study-wide points: The model's output predicted ophthalmopathy at a median of about 6.5 months prior to onset. In the blood, most expanded thyroid clonotypes above 0.001 appeared as well.

This clonotype was seen many times. Its antigen is not identified. Germline V gene sequence: CDR1 SGHRS, CDR2 YFSETQ. The CDR3 totals 14 residues. V was clipped by 3 bases and J by 0 bases, with 10 bases between them. Specimen: blood. The gene calls are TRBV5-1 and TRBJ2-7, with D maybe TRBD2 (5 bases). This TCR derives from a man aged 25-40 years with Graves' ophthalmopathy. CDR3: CASSSNGNSYEQYF. CDR3 in DNA: TGCGCCAGCAGCTCTAACGGGAACTCCTACGAGCAGTACTTC. Full variable domain (remainder filled in from reference TRBV5-1 and TRBJ2-7): KAGVTQTPRYLIKTRGQQVTLSCSPISGHRSVSWYQQTPGQGLQFLFEYFSETQRNKGNFPGRFSGRQFSNSRSEMNVSTLELGDSALYLCASSSNGNSYEQYFGPGTRLTVT.